This T cell receptor beta chain originates from a study of OX40 agonist ivuxolimab in advanced cancers. The wider study: Having had anti-PD-1, anti-PD-L1 or anti-CTLA-4 therapy before was allowed, and about 40% had some. Study observations and caveats: There were, on average, more expanded clones in CD8+ T cells than in CD4+.

The germline V gene has CDR1 LNHDA and CDR2 SQIVND (reference sequence). The CDR3 has 16 residues. The V gene end was trimmed by 2 bases and the J gene end by 7 bases; junction bases not matched to a gene: 4. Sampling of blood occurred at baseline, cycle 4 day 1, and cycle 7 day 1. Regarding this clone: Its antigen is as yet unknown.

The protocol was immunoSEQ multiplex PCR, while the TCRdb copy is restricted to in-frame clones and leaves out a portion. The data contain 90,000 to 130,000 clones, around 93% of them seen just once; the ten biggest clones take up approximately 0.63%. Sequencing was performed on CD4+ or CD8+ T cells sorted from blood, taken in a trial of the OX40 agonist ivuxolimab. The rearrangement uses TRBV19 and TRBJ2-1; 14 bases map to TRBD2. The sequence was obtained from an adult with an advanced solid tumor such as melanoma, head and neck, liver or kidney cancer. CDR3 DNA: TGTGCCAGTAGTATAATGGGACTAGCGGGAGATAATGAGCAGTTCTTC. Protein: CASSIMGLAGDNEQFF.